This TCR beta chain was captured by sequencing in a study of cytomegalovirus exposure and HLA in healthy donors. PCR involved 60 Vbeta and 13 Jbeta primers. The data were produced by immunoSEQ multiplex PCR, yet TCRdb's version contains in-frame clones alone and is incomplete. The sample yields over 150,000 clones, 80% seen once. Germline CDR1 is MNHEY and CDR2 is SMNVEV (reference sequence). CDR3 length: 15 residues. Trimming took 1 base from V and 0 from J; bases not matched to a gene: 2. The chain combines TRBV27 with TRBJ2-7, with TRBD1 matching over 8 bases. This TCR was recovered from a man aged 25-45 years in good health and CMV-seropositive. Source material: PBMCs. This CDR3 is CASSLYGTGSYEQYF. The CDR3 DNA reads TGTGCCAGCAGTTTATACGGGACAGGCTCCTACGAGCAGTACTTC.